This T cell receptor beta chain was sequenced in a study of post-analysis software for immune sequencing data. About the research overall: As for disease course, relapsing-remitting, secondary progressive and progressive-relapsing multiple sclerosis were all included. The study's findings and limits: Multiple sclerosis was associated with a significant reduction in normalized Chao1 diversity relative to controls. About 5 TRBV segments were significantly more frequent in patients than in controls. TRBV5-6, TRBV5-1 and TRBV20-1 were among these segments.

Germline loops: CDR1 DFQATT, CDR2 SNEGSKA (reference sequence). Between the trimmed V and J ends, which lost 3 bases and 0 bases, there was a span of 18 bases. This CDR3 comprises 16 residues. Every TCR beta cDNA library bore unique molecular identifiers. TCRdb processed the PCR reads anew with MiXCR; each CDR3 protein has one entry. This sample has under 650,000 distinct CDR3 sequences; 40% to 50% occur once, and the top ten carry 1.7%. The table lists this clonotype with a few counts. Its antigen is unidentified. This chain joins TRBV20-1 and TRBJ2-7; possibly TRBD2 for D (6 bases). The sequenced sample was blood. This clonotype originated in a girl between 10 and 17 years old with multiple sclerosis. The CDR3: CSARPVLARGSYEQYF. The CDR3 coding sequence is TGCAGTGCTAGGCCCGTTCTAGCGCGGGGCTCCTACGAGCAGTACTTC.